The rows below give T cell receptor beta chains drawn from one sample of a study of early T cells in non-severe SARS-CoV-2 infection. MiXCR, applied by TCRdb to the 5' RACE reads, yields one record per CDR3 protein. The table records more than 75,000 distinct CDR3 sequences, under 15% of them present only once. The sequenced sample consisted of whole blood. The receptor set was obtained from an adult who was a healthcare worker with PCR-confirmed SARS-CoV-2 infection or an uninfected control (not recorded which). Both conserved end residues are trimmed from each CDR3. Each record gives: V gene, clone size, J gene, CDR3 protein. Clone sizes are given selectively: once, few, many, or a class where the clone is expanded.

V: TRBV20-1
size: few
J: TRBJ2-5
CDR3: SASRGGIQTQY

V: TRBV6-1
size: many
J: TRBJ1-2
CDR3: ASSESLGGNGYT

V: TRBV11-2
size: many
J: TRBJ1-3
CDR3: ASSLVGLRQGGNTIY

V: TRBV5-1
size: few
J: TRBJ2-6
CDR3: ASSLGANVLT

V: TRBV5-8
size: many
J: TRBJ1-6
CDR3: ASSLVRQAPHSPLH

V: TRBV7-3
size: .
J: TRBJ2-1
CDR3: ASSLTWNNEQF

V: TRBV24-1
size: few
J: TRBJ1-1
CDR3: ATSDSGDTEAF

V: TRBV7-2
size: many
J: TRBJ2-3
CDR3: ASSLNYGGADTQY

V: TRBV9
size: .
J: TRBJ2-1
CDR3: ASSTTGGSYNEQF

V: TRBV5-1
size: few
J: TRBJ1-1
CDR3: ASSRTGSNTEVF

V: TRBV29-1
size: .
J: TRBJ2-1
CDR3: SVERGVGNEQF

V: TRBV20-1
size: .
J: TRBJ2-1
CDR3: SATGTGGQGQF

V: TRBV5-6
size: .
J: TRBJ2-1
CDR3: ASSLLAGSHEQF

V: TRBV11-2
size: .
J: TRBJ2-5
CDR3: ASSFRDRVLQETQY

V: TRBV29-1
size: few
J: TRBJ2-7
CDR3: SVGPPAGANHEQY

V: TRBV19
size: .
J: TRBJ1-4
CDR3: ASSIGQHNEKLF

V: TRBV28
size: many
J: TRBJ1-2
CDR3: ASSLQGPNYGYT

V: TRBV7-9
size: many
J: TRBJ2-1
CDR3: ASSVLRENEQF

V: TRBV6-6
size: few
J: TRBJ1-3
CDR3: ASSYGDSRNTIY

V: TRBV5-6
size: few
J: TRBJ1-2
CDR3: ASRRNRVSDYGYT

V: TRBV6-1
size: few
J: TRBJ2-7
CDR3: ASSRGTRPYEQY

V: TRBV7-9
size: .
J: TRBJ2-1
CDR3: ASTDSDQRNEQF

V: TRBV14
size: few
J: TRBJ2-7
CDR3: ASSQRGDYHYEQY

V: TRBV14
size: many
J: TRBJ2-7
CDR3: ASSLSPGTGANEQY

V: TRBV20-1
size: .
J: TRBJ1-1
CDR3: SASSGNTEAF

V: TRBV24-1
size: many
J: TRBJ2-3
CDR3: ATSAGQGTDTQY

V: TRBV19
size: .
J: TRBJ2-2
CDR3: ASSSTGGPNTGELF

V: TRBV5-6
size: few
J: TRBJ2-1
CDR3: ASSSPGLEQF

V: TRBV7-9
size: .
J: TRBJ1-1
CDR3: ASSLTTVSNTEAF

V: TRBV29-1
size: few
J: TRBJ2-1
CDR3: SVAGYAGDEQF

V: TRBV5-1
size: .
J: TRBJ2-5
CDR3: ASSLRSGNKETQY

V: TRBV7-9
size: few
J: TRBJ2-1
CDR3: ASSPLLEFGNEQF

V: TRBV7-2
size: many
J: TRBJ1-1
CDR3: ASKTQPGQGLPGAF

V: TRBV5-1
size: once
J: TRBJ2-1
CDR3: ASSPVANPAYNEQF

V: TRBV6-5
size: .
J: TRBJ2-2
CDR3: ASTPLGETGELF

V: TRBV11-2
size: few
J: TRBJ1-1
CDR3: ASSLGGRTATEAF

V: TRBV10-2
size: few
J: TRBJ2-2
CDR3: ASSEGTTYTGELF

V: TRBV29-1
size: .
J: TRBJ2-3
CDR3: SVGPLAGSTDTQY

V: TRBV29-1
size: .
J: TRBJ1-5
CDR3: SVGQGDQPQH

V: TRBV6-5
size: many
J: TRBJ1-1
CDR3: ASSYRGRMNTEAF

V: TRBV6-1
size: .
J: TRBJ2-5
CDR3: ASSEAPLGETQY

V: TRBV20-1
size: .
J: TRBJ2-3
CDR3: SARGLAGVGDTQY

V: TRBV2
size: few
J: TRBJ1-2
CDR3: ASSGDRGPYT

V: TRBV6-1
size: .
J: TRBJ1-2
CDR3: ASSEIIPVNYGYT

V: TRBV20-1
size: few
J: TRBJ2-2
CDR3: SARTGTGGYTGELF

V: TRBV5-4
size: many
J: TRBJ1-2
CDR3: ASSPDRNYGYT

V: TRBV30
size: few
J: TRBJ1-5
CDR3: ACGANQPQH

V: TRBV20-1
size: .
J: TRBJ2-1
CDR3: SADSSSYNEQF

V: TRBV12-3/TRBV12-4
size: few
J: TRBJ2-1
CDR3: ASSDDNPLAGGPSEQF

V: TRBV2
size: .
J: TRBJ2-2
CDR3: ASSEFLADTGELF

V: TRBV7-9
size: few
J: TRBJ1-2
CDR3: ASSPTGQGSFYGYT